This T cell receptor (beta chain) is drawn from a study of cytotoxic CD8 clonotypes in ibrutinib-treated CLL. The table lists this clone with a few counts. The same CDR3 is also encoded by other DNA sequences in this sample. Using immunoSEQ multiplex PCR, the repertoire was profiled, and TCRdb retains in-frame clones only, with some absent. The sample records about 130,000 clones, about 85% being singletons. Germline V gene data show CDR1 as GTSNPN and CDR2 as SVGIG (reference sequence). The CDR3 is made up of 11 amino acids. The trim removed 5 bases at V and 8 bases at J, leaving 4 bases unmatched. This chain joins TRBV30 and TRBJ1-2, with TRBD1 identical over 8 bases. The clonotype was recovered from a human donor with chronic lymphocytic leukemia. Specimen: PBMCs, collected after 24 months of ibrutinib treatment. In DNA form, the CDR3 reads TGTGCCTGGCAGGGGGCGGGGGGCTACACCTTC. Protein sequence: CAWQGAGGYTF.